Below, 9 T cell receptor beta chains from the same sample are listed, as sequenced in a study of Graves' ophthalmopathy and Graves' hyperthyroidism. Amplified TCR beta CDR3 regions were obtained using RNA transcripts as template. HTBI primers were used in a first-round RT-PCR, which preceded a second-round multiplex PCR. MiXCR, run by TCRdb on the multiplex PCR reads, gives a single entry per CDR3 protein. The sample carries a few hundred thousand distinct CDR3 sequences, just over 15% recorded once. The sample comprised peripheral blood. The receptors shown here come from a woman aged 18-35 years with stable Graves' hyperthyroidism.

This clonotype was detected ten times or more. The chain is built from TRBV24-1 and TRBJ1-1; maybe TRBD1 (5 bases). This CDR3 comprises 13 residues. Trimming removed 3 bases from V and 13 bases from J, with 17 bases in between. Germline V lookup: CDR1 KGHDR, CDR2 SFDVKD. The CDR3 nucleotides are TGTGCCACCAGTGATGACCGACGGGGGAGAGTTTTCTTT. Its protein product is CATSDDRRGRVFF.

This clonotype was picked up many times. The rearrangement links TRBV15 to TRBJ2-7; 9 nucleotides match TRBD1. The CDR3 totals 16 residues. Germline V gives CDR1 LNHNV, CDR2 YYDKDF (reference sequence). J lost 1 base, V lost 3 bases, and 7 bases had no gene match. The DNA for the CDR3 is TGTGCCACCAGCAGCGAGCCCGGGACAGGGTCCTACGAGCAGTACTTC. It specifies CATSSEPGTGSYEQYF. Full variable domain (outside the CDR3, taken from reference TRBV15 and TRBJ2-7): DAMVIQNPRYQVTQFGKPVTLSCSQTLNHNVMYWYQQKSSQAPKLLFHYYDKDFNNEADTPDNFQSRRPNTSFCFLDIRSPGLGDTAMYLCATSSEPGTGSYEQYFGPGTRLTVT.

This clonotype was detected many times. The V call is TRBV27, the J call TRBJ1-2; D may be TRBD1 (5 bases). Germline CDR1 is MNHEY and CDR2 is SMNVEV (reference sequence). CDR3 size: 14 residues. V gave up 6 bases and J gave up 8 bases, with 19 bases separating them. DNA of the CDR3: TGTGCCAGCAGCTATAATCAGGGAGGGCGCGGCTACACCTTC. Its translation is CASSYNQGGRGYTF.

This clonotype was seen many times. V and J are TRBV15 and TRBJ2-6, with D hard to call. Germline CDR1 reads LNHNV; CDR2 reads YYDKDF (reference sequence). Deletions cut 0 bases from V and 0 bases from J, with 12 bases between. CDR3 size: 18 residues. CDR3 region: CATSREQTWGSGANVLTF. CDR3 DNA sequence: TGTGCCACCAGCAGAGAGCAAACATGGGGCTCTGGGGCCAACGTCCTGACTTTC.

This clonotype was observed at least ten times. The chain combines TRBV12-3 or TRBV12-4 with TRBJ2-2, with D possibly being TRBD1 (7 bases). This CDR3 has 16 residues. The V and J ends lost 7 bases and 5 bases respectively, with 20 bases between them. The CDR3 nucleotides are TGTGCCAGCAACTCTAGGGGGCTGGAGGGGACCGGGGAGCTGTTTTTT. Amino acids: CASNSRGLEGTGELFF.

This clonotype appeared a few times. This rearrangement joins TRBV3-1 to TRBJ2-7; D is perhaps TRBD2 (5 bases). Trimming pared 0 bases from V and 2 bases from J, leaving 14 bases between. The CDR3 contains 16 residues. Germline V gene lookup returns CDR1 LGHDT and CDR2 YNNKEL (reference sequence). Written as DNA, the CDR3 is TGTGCCAGCAGCCAAGATCATGAGGGTAAGACCTACGAGCAGTACTTC. As protein: CASSQDHEGKTYEQYF.

Many counts were recorded for this clonotype. V usage is TRBV6-2 or TRBV6-3 and J usage is TRBJ2-7; 7 positions match TRBD2. V shed 2 bases, J shed 4 bases, and the junction held 11 bases outside the gene matches. Germline CDR1 reads MNHEY; CDR2 reads SVGEGT. CDR3 length: 16 amino acids. The CDR3 DNA sequence: TGTGCCAGCAGTTACACCTTTGGCGGGAGTTTATACGAGCAGTACTTC. Protein product: CASSYTFGGSLYEQYF.

This clonotype came up many times. The V gene is TRBV6-1, the J gene TRBJ1-5; tentative D call: TRBD1 (5 bases). Germline-derived CDR1 and CDR2 are MNHNS and SASEGT. This CDR3 is built from 16 residues. Trimming took off 4 bases at V and 4 bases at J, with 17 bases between the two ends. The CDR3: CASSARDRLANQPQHF. The CDR3 nucleotides read TGTGCCAGCAGTGCCCGGGACCGCCTAGCTAATCAGCCCCAGCATTTT.

In regard to this clonotype: Germline and junction disagree at one end, which may indicate a read error. The CDR3 DNA reads as TGTGCCAGTAGTATTACAGGGGGGCCGGGGGTAAGAAATTCACTCCTCCACTTT. This encodes CASSITGGPGVRNSLLHF. The rearrangement joins TRBV19 to TRBJ1-6; 8 nucleotides agree with TRBD1. Looked up from germline, CDR1 is LNHDA and CDR2 is SQIVND (reference sequence). The CDR3 extends over 18 amino acids.